This T cell receptor beta chain was recovered during a study of blood T cell repertoires in COVID-19. Study context: PBMCs, B-cell-depleted T cells, or T cells were the source of the cDNA or gDNA that made up the material.

This CDR3 is built from 14 residues. V was cut by 3 bases and J by 7 bases, with 15 bases left in between. Germline CDR1 is MDHEN and CDR2 is SYDVKM. Individuals drawn from around 24 US areas were about 18 to 95 years old. The table lists this clone with a few counts. Here immunoSEQ multiplex PCR was the method, and the copy in TCRdb shows in-frame clones only, minus some. Here the sample spans about half a million clones, about nine tenths being singletons. Sequencing was performed on PBMCs or T cells enriched from blood (not recorded which). The chain is built from TRBV28 and TRBJ1-2; tentative D call: TRBD1 (6 bases). The origin of this receptor is a woman aged 60 to 75 who had recovered from COVID-19. CDR3 loop: CASSFANGGRGYTF. The CDR3, as DNA: TGTGCCAGCAGTTTTGCAAATGGGGGCCGTGGCTACACCTTC.